This record concerns one TCR beta chain sequence. Its antigen remains unknown. This specimen comes from a study of cytomegalovirus exposure and HLA in healthy donors. Study-level background: Approximately 77 million unique TCRs from HLA-typed donors were held in an early release of data.

Vbeta (60) and Jbeta (13) primers were used in the PCR. Sequencing used immunoSEQ multiplex PCR; TCRdb keeps in-frame clones, though not all of them. This sample has around 130,000 clones, with around 84% found just once. General study results and limits: It was shown in a later analysis that HLA-associated TCR beta chains were more clonally expanded than other, equally common chains. A later analysis appeared to link common viral pathogens to several of the most significant clusters.

The TCR comes from a woman under 30 in good health and CMV-seropositive. Sequenced material: PBMCs.

The CDR3: CASSLARDSMSYEQYF. DNA for the CDR3: TGCGCCAGCAGCTTGGCCAGGGACTCGATGTCCTACGAGCAGTACTTC. The gene calls are TRBV5-1 and TRBJ2-7, with D maybe TRBD2 (6 bases). This CDR3 spans 16 amino acids. The V end lost 0 bases, the J end lost 1 base, and 14 bases lay between the germline ends. Germline loops: CDR1 SGHRS, CDR2 YFSETQ.